The TCR beta chain under discussion was sequenced for a study of post-analysis software for immune sequencing data. Findings and limits, study-wide: Patients carried four or five TRBV segments more frequently than controls did, and TRBV5-6, TRBV5-1 and TRBV20-1 were among them.

Germline V CDR1 and CDR2: LGHNA, YSLEER. The length of the CDR3 is 17 residues. V was pared by 1 base and J by 4 bases, with 9 bases of the junction left unmatched. As regards this clonotype: The antigen remains unidentified.

The TCR beta cDNA libraries carried unique molecular identifiers. T cells, roughly 0.9 to 11 million of them, yielded hundreds of thousands of cDNA molecules. Each CDR3 protein is one row after TCRdb ran MiXCR on the PCR reads. The sample records about 400,000 distinct CDR3 sequences, roughly 30% being singletons. Sequencing was carried out using blood. This receptor was obtained from a girl aged 5-17 years with multiple sclerosis. The J gene is TRBJ2-1, the V gene TRBV4-3, with 8 bases that match TRBD1. CDR3 DNA sequence: TGCGCCAGCAGCCAAGGCCCACCGGACAGGGCGTACAATGAGCAGTTCTTC. As protein: CASSQGPPDRAYNEQFF.